The 6 T cell receptor beta chains below all came from one sample that was sequenced in a study of immune evolution from preneoplasia to lung adenocarcinoma (dated by TCRdb to about 2021). Library method: the immunoSEQ multiplex PCR assay. TCRdb re-hosts the immuneACCESS table, in-frame sequences only. Its copies lack some clones; in the studies checked, an unresolved V gene accounts for under half of them, and the cause for the rest is not known. The sample yields 35,000 to 40,000 clones; about 74% were counted once. The ten most abundant clones make up around 6.1% of the sample. The material sequenced was FFPE invasive lung adenocarcinoma tissue. The cell subset or site label for this specimen denotes: frankly invasive lung adenocarcinoma (ADC). These receptor sequences come from a person between 55 and 69 years old with lung adenocarcinoma.

This chain connects TRBV30 to TRBJ2-3, with D uncertain. The V end was cut by 5 bases, the J end by 2 bases, with 8 bases between. CDR1 and CDR2 from the germline V gene are GTSNPN and SVGIG (reference sequence). The CDR3 runs 12 residues. The CDR3 DNA follows: TGTGCCTGGGGAAAGTTCACAGATACGCAGTATTTT. Translating it yields CAWGKFTDTQYF.

This chain joins TRBV4-1 and TRBJ2-7; TRBD1 matches at 9 bases. Per the germline V gene, CDR1 is MGHRA and CDR2 is YSYEKL. The V gene end was trimmed by 3 bases and the J gene end by 7 bases; junction bases not matched to a gene: 10. The CDR3 covers 15 residues. CDR3 nucleotides: TGCGCCAGCAGCCAGCAACTACAGGGGGCGCAGGAGCAGTACTTC. Its protein product is CASSQQLQGAQEQYF.

The rearrangement links TRBV19 to TRBJ2-1; 7 bases are a match to TRBD2. J gave up 10 bases and V 3 bases, and 12 bases lay outside the gene matches. There are 15 residues in the CDR3. The germline V gene encodes CDR1 LNHDA and CDR2 SQIVND (reference sequence). The DNA for the CDR3 is TGTGCCAGTAGTATGGTTAGCGGGTGGCGCGTGGAGCAGTTCTTC. It yields the protein CASSMVSGWRVEQFF.

The chain links TRBV5-4 to TRBJ2-3; TRBD2 aligns across 10 bases. Germline-derived CDR1 and CDR2 are SGHNT and YYREEE (reference sequence). Trimming cost V 2 bases and J 3 bases; bases outside gene matches: 6. CDR3 length: 16 residues. CDR3 loop: CASSLIQRGGTDTQYF. The DNA of the CDR3 is TGTGCCAGCAGCTTAATCCAGCGGGGGGGGACAGATACGCAGTATTTT.

The chain links TRBV28 to TRBJ2-1; D is possibly TRBD1 or TRBD2 (5 bases each). V was cut by 6 bases and J by 3 bases, with 15 bases left in between. In germline, CDR1 is MDHEN, CDR2 SYDVKM. This CDR3 has 15 residues. The DNA of the CDR3 is TGTGCCAGCAGACCAACTAGGGGCGTCTACAATGAGCAGTTCTTC. Protein sequence: CASRPTRGVYNEQFF.

The V gene is TRBV12-5, the J gene TRBJ1-1, with D unresolved. V was cut by 5 bases and J by 4 bases, with 11 bases left in between. There are 13 residues in the CDR3. Germline V CDR1 and CDR2: LGHNT, FRNRAP. The DNA for the CDR3 is TGTGCTAGTGGTCGTGAGGTGGGCACTGAAGCTTTCTTT. Translating gives CASGREVGTEAFF.